These 7 T cell receptor beta chains originate from one sample sequenced in a study of resident and recirculating memory T cells in vitiligo. Using immunoSEQ multiplex PCR, the repertoire was profiled, and TCRdb retains in-frame clones only, with some absent. The sample shows about 76,000 clones, 90% to 95% of them seen only once. Sequencing was done on a sample of blood. These receptor sequences come from a male donor with vitiligo.

The chain couples TRBV6-1 to TRBJ2-3, with D perhaps matching TRBD2 (6 bases). V was shortened by 7 bases and J by 5 bases, with 13 bases between the two germline ends. The CDR3 runs 13 residues. Germline V gene lookup returns CDR1 MNHNS and CDR2 SASEGT. The CDR3 sequence is CASNGSPEDTQYF. In DNA, the CDR3 is TGTGCCAGCAACGGGAGCCCGGAAGATACGCAGTATTTT.

The rearrangement joins TRBV5-1 to TRBJ2-5; tentatively, D is TRBD2 (7 bases). CDR1 and CDR2 from the germline V gene are SGHRS and YFSETQ. This CDR3 spans 12 amino acids. Trimming stripped 4 bases from V and 4 bases from J, with 8 bases between. CDR3 region: CASSRGGETQYF. DNA for the CDR3: TGCGCCAGCAGCAGGGGGGGAGAGACCCAGTACTTC.

This clone was seen a handful of times. The chain carries TRBV7-9 and TRBJ2-7; 9 bases map to TRBD2. This CDR3 contains 15 residues. V trimming: 4 bases; J trimming: 4 bases; junction bases outside the gene matches: 8. CDR1 is SEHNR, CDR2 FQNEAQ, per germline (reference sequence). CDR3 amino acids: CASSSRTSERYEQYF. For the CDR3, the DNA is TGTGCCAGCAGCTCAAGGACTAGCGAGCGATACGAGCAGTACTTC.

The chain carries TRBV10-3 and TRBJ2-2, with a possible D match to TRBD2 (6 bases). The CDR3 consists of 14 residues. V lost 5 bases, J lost 2 bases, and 9 bases lay in between. Germline loops: CDR1 ENHRY, CDR2 SYGVKD. As DNA, the CDR3 is TGTGCCATCAGTCGGGACTTCAACACCGGGGAGCTGTTTTTT. Its protein product is CAISRDFNTGELFF.

This clone was counted only a few times. The chain is built from TRBV7-9 and TRBJ2-7; 7 nucleotides agree with TRBD2. The CDR3 extends over 14 amino acids. The V and J ends lost 5 bases and 6 bases, in that order; junction bases with no gene match: 10. CDR1 and CDR2 from the germline V gene are SEHNR and FQNEAQ (reference sequence). As DNA, the CDR3 is TGTGCCAGCAGCCCCCTGGGACTACAGTCCGAGCAGTACTTC. It is translated as CASSPLGLQSEQYF.

The V call is TRBV5-1, the J call TRBJ1-1; no clear D gene. Per germline, CDR1 SGHRS and CDR2 YFSETQ. Trimming cost V 0 bases and J 0 bases, with 9 bases left between them. This CDR3 is built from 15 residues. CDR3 amino acids: CASSLGHNMNTEAFF. Here the CDR3 DNA reads TGCGCCAGCAGCTTGGGACACAACATGAACACTGAAGCTTTCTTT.

The chain has TRBV5-1 and TRBJ2-3, with D unclear. V was clipped by 0 bases and J by 2 bases, with 16 bases between them. Per germline, CDR1 SGHRS and CDR2 YFSETQ. CDR3 length: 17 residues. DNA for the CDR3: TGCGCCAGCAGCTTGGCCCCCCTAGGCCTCTCCACAGATACGCAGTATTTT. Translated, it gives CASSLAPLGLSTDTQYF.